This T cell receptor beta chain was sequenced for a study of T cell clones after liver transplantation. Whole-study context: HCV positivity affected three of eight recipients; the rest lacked autoimmune or viral indications. Tolerance: complete withdrawal held at least one year, liver enzymes staying within twice normal. Standard immunosuppression, with no induction, continued until 12-24 months after transplant.

V lost 6 bases to trimming and J lost 2 bases; unmatched junction nucleotides: 3. The CDR3 runs 15 residues. The germline V gene has CDR1 MNHEY and CDR2 SMNVEV (reference sequence). TCRdb keeps only in-frame clones here, not all; method: immunoSEQ multiplex PCR. This table has some 61,000 clones, under 85% appearing once. The sample was CD4+ T cells from blood, taken at the 22-month timepoint. This receptor was obtained from a human patient who received a liver transplant. The graft donor may have contributed some T cells. V gene TRBV27 combines with J gene TRBJ2-2, with 10 bases matching TRBD1. The CDR3 nucleotides read TGTGCCAGCAGACGGGACAGGGGCAACACCGGGGAGCTGTTTTTT. Encoded protein: CASRRDRGNTGELFF.